This entry describes one T cell receptor beta chain. As yet, its antigen is unknown. A read error may account for a junction end that differs from germline. Both 60 Vbeta primers and 13 Jbeta primers went into the PCR. This table comes from immunoSEQ multiplex PCR, and its TCRdb copy is limited to in-frame clones, with some not included. The data show 85,000 to 100,000 clones, about 82% seen once. This entry belongs to a study of cytomegalovirus exposure and HLA in healthy donors. Germline CDR1 SEHNR, CDR2 FQNEAQ (reference sequence). The CDR3 has 13 amino acids. General observations from the study: Relative to the roughly 700-donor mean, N-insertions were reportedly fewer in an Asian-associated ancestry cluster in a later analysis.

This receptor was identified in a man aged 30 to 45 in good health and CMV-seronegative. Sequencing used PBMCs. The chain combines TRBV7-9 with TRBJ1-1; possibly TRBD1 for D (6 bases). CDR3: CSSSLIQGTEAFF. DNA of the CDR3: TGTTCCAGCAGCTTAATCCAGGGGACTGAAGCTTTCTTT.